The 20 T cell receptor beta chains below come from one sample, sequenced in a study of monozygotic twins with inflammatory bowel disease. TCRdb reprocessed the 5' RACE reads, keeping one entry per CDR3 protein, no DNA. The sample table sets out around 410,000 distinct CDR3 sequences. Input material: blood. These TCRs come from a human donor with ulcerative colitis or Crohn's disease, or a healthy co-twin of an affected twin (not recorded which).

V gene TRBV5-5 combines with J gene TRBJ2-7; the D call from TCRdb, TRBD2, cannot be confirmed without DNA. The CDR3 is made up of 15 amino acids. Looked up from germline, CDR1 is SGHKS and CDR2 is YYEKEE (reference sequence). The CDR3 sequence: CASSLGLVRSYEQYF.

This chain links TRBV18 with TRBJ2-2; TCRdb designates TRBD2, a call that cannot be tested without DNA. The CDR3 is made up of 16 amino acids. Germline V gene data show CDR1 as KGHSH and CDR2 as LQKENI. CDR3 in amino acids: CASSPPGGINTGELFF.

V and J are TRBV6-1 and TRBJ2-1. Germline assignment: CDR1 MNHNS and CDR2 SASEGT. This CDR3 spans 16 amino acids. CDR3 loop: CASSEMIGISYNEQFF.

The chain combines TRBV20-1 with TRBJ1-1; lacking DNA, the TRBD1 call made by TCRdb goes unchecked. Germline V gene lookup returns CDR1 DFQATT and CDR2 SNEGSKA (reference sequence). The CDR3 runs to 14 residues. The CDR3 reads CSARPGTANTEAFF.

The gene calls are TRBV20-1 and TRBJ1-2. CDR3 length: 12 amino acids. The germline V gene has CDR1 DFQATT and CDR2 SNEGSKA (reference sequence). CDR3 loop: CSARDVGGGYTF.

The chain links TRBV5-1 to TRBJ1-2. The CDR3 length is 14 residues. CDR1 is SGHRS, CDR2 YFSETQ, per germline. The CDR3 protein is CASSLAVENYGYTF.

This rearrangement joins TRBV7-9 to TRBJ1-6; TCRdb returns TRBD1, unconfirmable since there is no DNA. This CDR3 is 17 amino acids long. CDR1 is SEHNR and CDR2 is FQNEAQ in the germline V gene (reference sequence). This CDR3 is CASSLGNQQGSNSPLHF.

The rearrangement joins TRBV20-1 to TRBJ1-5; the D gene TCRdb calls, TRBD1, cannot be checked with no DNA. The germline CDR1 and CDR2 sequences are DFQATT and SNEGSKA (reference sequence). This CDR3 contains 15 residues. CDR3 in amino acids: CSATRPGAEGGPQHF.

This chain links TRBV7-2 with TRBJ2-7; TCRdb's D gene call, TRBD1, goes unchecked for lack of DNA. CDR1 and CDR2 from the germline V gene are SGHTA and FQGNSA. CDR3 length equals 13 residues. The CDR3 is CASSSRTQYEQYF.

V and J are TRBV9 and TRBJ1-2; the D gene TCRdb calls, TRBD1, cannot be checked with no DNA. CDR1 and CDR2 (germline): SGDLS, YYNGEE. This CDR3 is 15 amino acids long. CDR3 amino acids: CASSPPTGLLYGYTF.

The chain joins TRBV5-1 to TRBJ1-2; TCRdb calls TRBD1, which cannot be checked without DNA. The CDR3 runs to 12 residues. Germline CDR1 and CDR2: SGHRS and YFSETQ. CDR3 residues: CASRLQGSGYTF. Full variable domain (rest looked up from reference TRBV5-1 and TRBJ1-2): KAGVTQTPRYLIKTRGQQVTLSCSPISGHRSVSWYQQTPGQGLQFLFEYFSETQRNKGNFPGRFSGRQFSNSRSEMNVSTLELGDSALYLCASRLQGSGYTFGSGTRLTVV.

This chain connects TRBV7-8 to TRBJ2-3; TCRdb returns TRBD2, unconfirmable since there is no DNA. CDR1 SGHVS and CDR2 FQNEAQ come from the germline V gene. This CDR3 comprises 17 residues. CDR3 protein: CASSWVRTSGRRDTQYF.

The CDR3 reads CSAKGTQGNQPQHF. This sequence joins TRBV20-1 and TRBJ1-5. Germline V gives CDR1 DFQATT, CDR2 SNEGSKA (reference sequence). CDR3 length: 14 amino acids.

V and J are TRBV18 and TRBJ2-2; TCRdb designates TRBD2, a call that cannot be tested without DNA. Germline values: CDR1 KGHSH, CDR2 LQKENI. The CDR3 extends over 16 amino acids. The CDR3 loop reads CASSPPVSGLTGELFF.

This sequence joins TRBV9 and TRBJ2-2; TCRdb designates TRBD2, a call that cannot be tested without DNA. The CDR3 is 15 residues long. Per germline, CDR1 SGDLS and CDR2 YYNGEE. The CDR3 spells CASSGLASGTGELFF.

The genes are TRBV20-1 and TRBJ2-3; lacking DNA, the TRBD1 call made by TCRdb goes unchecked. Per germline, CDR1 DFQATT and CDR2 SNEGSKA (reference sequence). The length of the CDR3 is 14 residues. The CDR3 loop reads CSAKRQGAGDTQYF.

The chain links TRBV6-1 to TRBJ2-7; no DNA is available, so the TRBD2 call from TCRdb remains unchecked. Per the germline V gene, CDR1 is MNHNS and CDR2 is SASEGT. This CDR3 is built from 14 residues. The chain's CDR3 is CASRTSGGDYEQYF.

V is TRBV30 and J is TRBJ2-3; TCRdb reports TRBD1, a call that lacks DNA to check it against. Germline V lookup: CDR1 GTSNPN, CDR2 SVGIG (reference sequence). The CDR3 is 13 amino acids. The chain's CDR3 is CAWSAGDTDTQYF.

V is TRBV19 and J is TRBJ1-1; the D call of TRBD1 rests on TCRdb alone, since no DNA is present to check it. The CDR3 is made up of 13 amino acids. Germline V gene lookup returns CDR1 LNHDA and CDR2 SQIVND (reference sequence). CDR3 protein: CATRLQGGVEAFF.

The rearrangement joins TRBV5-4 to TRBJ1-5; lacking DNA, the TRBD1 call made by TCRdb goes unchecked. The germline V gene has CDR1 SGHNT and CDR2 YYREEE (reference sequence). The CDR3 is 14 residues long. This CDR3 is CAYSGTVDNQPQHF.